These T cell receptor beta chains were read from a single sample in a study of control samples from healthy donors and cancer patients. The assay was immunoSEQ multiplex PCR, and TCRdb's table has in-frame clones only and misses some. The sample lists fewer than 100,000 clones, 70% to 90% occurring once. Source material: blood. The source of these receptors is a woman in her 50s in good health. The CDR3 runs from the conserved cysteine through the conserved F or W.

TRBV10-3	CAISRFHGGGNTEAFF
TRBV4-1	CASSQVLRTEFSPLHF
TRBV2	CASTLDRTNQPQHF
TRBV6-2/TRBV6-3	CASSYNGGGTGELFF
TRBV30	CAWSLIRKGSANNYGYTF
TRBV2	CASDTRGGSNGYTF
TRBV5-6	CASSLGLGSGELFF
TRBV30	CACSRDRVNSGANVLTF
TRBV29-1	CSVVLFQYTEAFF
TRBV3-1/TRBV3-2	CASSQTSEAFF
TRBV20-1	CSARRSYEQYF
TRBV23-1	CASIPDRVYGYTF
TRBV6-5	CASSSLGPYNEQFF
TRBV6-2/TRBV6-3	CASSELRESTEAFF
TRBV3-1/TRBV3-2	CASSRIYGEGELFF
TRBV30	CAWSPSPFGYTF
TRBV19	CASSPKSGFSGANVLTF
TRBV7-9	CASSLALGPSSEAFF
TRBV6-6	CASKEGENEQFF
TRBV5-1	CASSSSGWAYTGELFF
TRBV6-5	CASSYSALSDQPQHF
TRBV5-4	CASSLTSGSTGELFF
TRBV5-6	CASSAQGGANTEAFF
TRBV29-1	CSVAGGASSGNTIYF
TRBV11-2	CASSRSRGPLGETQYF
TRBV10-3	CAIKARDSGNTIYF
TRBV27	CASSPRPGTQLNPYEQYF
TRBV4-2	CASSPPGQAYGYTF
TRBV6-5	CASRRDGWVGEQFF
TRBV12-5	CATQWDGNSPLHF
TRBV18	CASSPYPGLAGSTDTQYF
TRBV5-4	CASSLESSSYEQYF
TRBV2	CASSEEQVQQPQHF
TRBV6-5	CASSGTQVSEAFF
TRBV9	CASSVNGMGSSGDTQYF
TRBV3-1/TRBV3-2	CASSQLALSEQFF
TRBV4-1	CASSQDVTWTVEQYF
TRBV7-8	CASSLGPENTEAFF
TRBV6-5	CASRGPHSPSAFF
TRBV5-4	CASSWGQGPQHF
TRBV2	CASSETGLAGDPYEQYF
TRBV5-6	CASSFRGPNTIYF
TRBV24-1	CATSRDRGDTIYF
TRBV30	CAWSTNRDGYTF
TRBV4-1	CASGVASEAFF
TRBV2	CASSVFREMIF
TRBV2	CASSVEVADNQPQHF
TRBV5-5	CASSRGDSHSGANVLTF
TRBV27	CASSFLGRENWFF
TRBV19	CASSILGAQDGYTF
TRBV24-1	CATSDVSDTQYF
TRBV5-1	CASRYRADTEAFF
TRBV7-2	CASSRSRYNEQFF
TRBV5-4	CASSLGLDSWNF
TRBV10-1	CASSQGTVSGANVLTF